These 24 T cell receptor beta chains were sequenced from one sample in a study of blood T cell repertoires in COVID-19. This table comes from immunoSEQ multiplex PCR, and its TCRdb copy is limited to in-frame clones, with some not included. The sample includes about 110,000 clones, approximately 90% seen only once; the top ten take 32%. Input material: peripheral blood. All receptors come from a woman at least 80 years old with acute or convalescent COVID-19.

This chain links TRBV6-1 with TRBJ1-6; D not certain. This CDR3 has 15 residues. The germline gives CDR1 MNHNS, CDR2 SASEGT. Between the trimmed V and J ends, which lost 2 bases and 6 bases, there was a span of 11 bases. In DNA form, the CDR3 reads TGTGCCAGCAGTGAAAATCCGACACCTAATTCACCCCTCCACTTT. The encoded protein is CASSENPTPNSPLHF.

This chain joins TRBV7-2 and TRBJ2-5; D not resolved. The V and J ends lost 1 base and 2 bases respectively, with 11 bases between them. CDR3 length equals 15 residues. The V gene's germline CDR1 is SGHTA and CDR2 FQGNSA. CDR3 amino acids: CASSLVAILQETQYF. The CDR3, as DNA: TGTGCCAGCAGCTTAGTTGCGATTCTACAAGAGACCCAGTACTTC.

This chain uses TRBV15 with TRBJ1-6, with D perhaps matching TRBD1 (5 bases). The CDR3 has 18 residues. Germline V gene lookup returns CDR1 LNHNV and CDR2 YYDKDF (reference sequence). With 5 bases removed from V and 0 bases from J, the gap between germline ends came to 17 bases. CDR3 region: CATSAPVGGGSYNSPLHF. In DNA, the CDR3 is TGTGCCACCAGCGCCCCGGTGGGGGGGGGCTCCTATAATTCACCCCTCCACTTT.

The rearrangement joins TRBV2 to TRBJ1-6; 7 positions agree with TRBD1. This CDR3 spans 13 amino acids. V lost 4 bases to trimming and J lost 10 bases; unmatched junction nucleotides: 4. The germline gives CDR1 SNHLY, CDR2 FYNNEI. CDR3 nucleotides: TGTGCCAGCAGTGGACAGGGCGGCTCACCCCTCCACTTT. This translates into CASSGQGGSPLHF.

This clone was counted only a few times. The J gene is TRBJ1-5, the V gene TRBV5-4; TRBD1 aligns across 12 bases. The CDR3 has 18 residues. The ends lost 0 bases at V and 5 bases at J; junction bases unmatched: 9. Per the germline V gene, CDR1 is SGHNT and CDR2 is YYREEE (reference sequence). CDR3 region: CASSLARDRGQWDQPQHF. The CDR3 bases are TGTGCCAGCAGCTTGGCGCGGGACAGGGGGCAATGGGATCAGCCCCAGCATTTT.

In its sample, this clone was seen a few times. This chain joins TRBV5-1 and TRBJ2-1, with D possibly TRBD1 on 6 matching bases. Germline CDR1 reads SGHRS; CDR2 reads YFSETQ. V dropped 0 bases and J dropped 4 bases, with 11 bases sitting between them. The CDR3 is 15 residues long. The CDR3: CASSLVGQGYNEQFF. The CDR3 nucleotides read TGCGCCAGCAGCTTGGTAGGTCAGGGGTACAATGAGCAGTTCTTC. Full variable domain (rest looked up from reference TRBV5-1 and TRBJ2-1): KAGVTQTPRYLIKTRGQQVTLSCSPISGHRSVSWYQQTPGQGLQFLFEYFSETQRNKGNFPGRFSGRQFSNSRSEMNVSTLELGDSALYLCASSLVGQGYNEQFFGPGTRLTVL.

The chain links TRBV7-9 to TRBJ2-2; 8 bases match TRBD1. Germline V lookup: CDR1 SEHNR, CDR2 FQNEAQ (reference sequence). This CDR3 is 15 amino acids long. The J segment lost 1 base and the V segment lost 5 bases, leaving 3 bases of the junction unmatched. The CDR3 protein is CASSTTGGNTGELFF. The CDR3 DNA is TGTGCCAGCAGCACCACAGGGGGGAACACCGGGGAGCTGTTTTTT.

This clone was detected once. This sequence joins TRBV6-2 or TRBV6-3 and TRBJ2-3, with TRBD2 matching over 11 bases. Germline assignment: CDR1 MNHEY and CDR2 SVGEGT. Trimming took 2 bases from V and 4 from J; bases not matched to a gene: 5. CDR3 length: 16 residues. The CDR3 region is CASSYPTSGVSDTQYF. In DNA, the CDR3 is TGTGCCAGCAGTTACCCGACTAGCGGGGTATCAGATACGCAGTATTTT.

In the case of this clone: In the same sample, other DNA sequences code for this CDR3. CDR3 residues: CASSLAGTGGFSGANVLTF. The CDR3 DNA reads as TGCGCCAGCAGCTTGGCCGGGACAGGGGGTTTCTCTGGGGCCAACGTCCTGACTTTC. The V call is TRBV5-1, the J call TRBJ2-6, with 11 bases aligning to TRBD1. This CDR3 is 19 amino acids long. CDR1 SGHRS and CDR2 YFSETQ come from the germline V gene. The V gene end was trimmed by 0 bases and the J gene end by 0 bases; junction bases not matched to a gene: 5. Based on the CDR3 plus reference TRBV5-1 and TRBJ2-6, the full variable domain is KAGVTQTPRYLIKTRGQQVTLSCSPISGHRSVSWYQQTPGQGLQFLFEYFSETQRNKGNFPGRFSGRQFSNSRSEMNVSTLELGDSALYLCASSLAGTGGFSGANVLTFGAGSRLTVL.

The CDR3 loop reads CASGGDRDYGYTF. CDR3 nucleotide sequence: TGTGCCAGCGGGGGGGACAGGGACTATGGCTACACCTTC. V and J are TRBV6-5 and TRBJ1-2; 9 positions match TRBD1. Germline V gene lookup returns CDR1 MNHEY and CDR2 SVGAGI. This CDR3 is built from 13 residues. The J segment lost 3 bases and the V segment lost 8 bases, leaving 4 bases of the junction unmatched.

The chain links TRBV6-1 to TRBJ2-1, with 7 bases fitting TRBD1. This CDR3 is built from 15 residues. V was pared by 1 base and J by 3 bases, with 3 bases of the junction left unmatched. The germline gives CDR1 MNHNS, CDR2 SASEGT. The CDR3 DNA follows: TGTGCCAGCAGTGAAGGGACAGGCGTCTACAATGAGCAGTTCTTC. It codes for CASSEGTGVYNEQFF.

The genes are TRBV19 and TRBJ2-5; 7 nucleotides align to TRBD1. This CDR3 has 16 residues. V shed 3 bases, J shed 2 bases, and the junction held 9 bases outside the gene matches. The V gene's germline CDR1 is LNHDA and CDR2 SQIVND (reference sequence). The CDR3 nucleotides read TGTGCCAGTAGTATGTACAGGGGTGCTTCTCAAGAGACCCAGTACTTC. The encoded protein is CASSMYRGASQETQYF.

The rearrangement links TRBV2 to TRBJ1-2; D uncertain. The CDR3 is 13 amino acids. V lost 7 bases to trimming and J lost 2 bases, with 11 bases between them. Germline values: CDR1 SNHLY, CDR2 FYNNEI. CDR3 bases: TGTGCCAGCAAGTATGCGGTCAACTATGGCTACACCTTC. Residues: CASKYAVNYGYTF.

V gene TRBV10-2 combines with J gene TRBJ2-3; possibly TRBD2 for D (6 bases). CDR3 length: 15 residues. The germline V gene encodes CDR1 WSHSY and CDR2 SAAADI. V was pared by 6 bases and J by 2 bases, with 15 bases between. The CDR3 spells CASSRARTTTDTQYF. The CDR3 nucleotides read TGCGCCAGCAGCCGAGCAAGGACTACCACAGATACGCAGTATTTT.

The chain employs TRBV24-1 and TRBJ1-4, with 7 nucleotides matching TRBD1. V shed 6 bases, J shed 3 bases, and the junction held 6 bases outside the gene matches. The CDR3 is 15 amino acids. Germline V gene data show CDR1 as KGHDR and CDR2 as SFDVKD. The CDR3 sequence is CATSLGGAPNEKLFF. DNA of the CDR3: TGTGCCACCAGTCTAGGGGGCGCACCTAATGAAAAACTGTTTTTT.

The gene calls are TRBV4-1 and TRBJ1-5; 8 positions agree with TRBD1. Germline CDR1 reads MGHRA; CDR2 reads YSYEKL. This CDR3 is 14 amino acids long. V shed 2 bases and J 5 bases; nucleotides not matched to a gene: 2. For the CDR3, the DNA is TGCGCCAGCAGCCAAAGACAGGGGTATCAGCCCCAGCATTTT. Translated, it gives CASSQRQGYQPQHF.

The genes are TRBV24-1 and TRBJ2-1, with TRBD1 matching 8 bases. Trimming took 4 bases from V and 6 from J; bases not matched to a gene: 19. This CDR3 spans 19 amino acids. CDR1 is KGHDR and CDR2 is SFDVKD in the germline V gene. The DNA for the CDR3 is TGTGCCACCAGTGACCAGACCCAACGCCGGACAGGGTCTCTCAATGAGCAGTTCTTC. Protein sequence: CATSDQTQRRTGSLNEQFF.

The genes are TRBV6-2 or TRBV6-3 and TRBJ1-2, with 11 bases fitting TRBD1. Germline V lookup: CDR1 MNHEY, CDR2 SVGEGT. The J segment lost 8 bases and the V segment lost 2 bases, leaving 7 bases of the junction unmatched. The CDR3 is 15 residues long. Written as DNA, the CDR3 is TGTGCCAGCAGTTACCCCCCTCGGACAGGGGGCGGCTACACCTTC. Protein sequence: CASSYPPRTGGGYTF.

V and J are TRBV2 and TRBJ1-1; D is uncertain. Between the trimmed V and J ends, which lost 8 bases and 8 bases, there was a span of 12 bases. Looked up from germline, CDR1 is SNHLY and CDR2 is FYNNEI. CDR3 length: 11 amino acids. The CDR3 nucleotides read TGTGCCAGCGCCGAGGGCCGAGAAGCTTTCTTT. Its translation: CASAEGREAFF.

The rearrangement links TRBV27 to TRBJ2-3; possibly TRBD1 for D (6 bases). The V gene lost 3 bases and the J gene lost 3 bases, with 22 bases spanning the gap. Per germline, CDR1 MNHEY and CDR2 SMNVEV (reference sequence). This CDR3 comprises 18 residues. CDR3 region: CASSFEGIQGLSTDTQYF. In DNA form, the CDR3 reads TGTGCCAGCAGTTTTGAGGGCATACAGGGATTAAGTACAGATACGCAGTATTTT.

V gene TRBV19 combines with J gene TRBJ1-2, with 7 positions matching TRBD1. CDR3 length: 14 residues. CDR1 is LNHDA, CDR2 SQIVND, per germline (reference sequence). Unmatched junction bases numbered 3, after V lost 3 bases and J lost 2 bases. CDR3: CASSMTGINYGYTF. In DNA, the CDR3 is TGTGCCAGTAGTATGACAGGGATAAACTATGGCTACACCTTC.

The genes are TRBV7-2 and TRBJ2-3; D is unclear. The germline V and J ends were trimmed by 4 bases and 4 bases, with 6 bases remaining between them. The CDR3 loop spans 12 amino acids. CDR1 and CDR2 (germline): SGHTA, FQGNSA. The CDR3 nucleotides read TGTGCCAGCAGCTCGGTAGCAGATACGCAGTATTTT. This gives the protein CASSSVADTQYF.

This chain links TRBV6-6 with TRBJ2-7; TRBD2 agrees at 11 bases. V lost 2 bases, J lost 3 bases, and 0 bases stayed unmatched. Germline CDR1 reads MNHNY; CDR2 reads SVGAGI (reference sequence). The CDR3 runs 14 residues. In DNA, the CDR3 is TGTGCCAGCAGTTACACTAGCGGGAGCTACGAGCAGTACTTC. Protein product: CASSYTSGSYEQYF.

V usage is TRBV18 and J usage is TRBJ2-7; TRBD1 is a possible D gene (5 bases). The CDR3 extends over 15 amino acids. Germline lookup yields CDR1 KGHSH and CDR2 LQKENI. Trimming pared 1 base from V and 3 bases from J, leaving 13 bases between. The CDR3 coding sequence is TGTGCCAGCTCACCACGGAGACAGTCTTTCTACGAGCAGTACTTC. Translation: CASSPRRQSFYEQYF.